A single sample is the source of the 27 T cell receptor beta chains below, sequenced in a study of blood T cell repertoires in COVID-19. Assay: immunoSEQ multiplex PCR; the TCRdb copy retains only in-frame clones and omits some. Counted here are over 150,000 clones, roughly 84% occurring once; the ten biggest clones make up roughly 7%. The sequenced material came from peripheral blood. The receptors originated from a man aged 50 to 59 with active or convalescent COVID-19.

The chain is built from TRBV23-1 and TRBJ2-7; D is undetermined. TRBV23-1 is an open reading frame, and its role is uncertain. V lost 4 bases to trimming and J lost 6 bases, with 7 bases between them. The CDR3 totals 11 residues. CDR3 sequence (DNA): TGCGCCAGCAGTCGTGTCAGCGAGCAGTACTTC. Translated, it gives CASSRVSEQYF.

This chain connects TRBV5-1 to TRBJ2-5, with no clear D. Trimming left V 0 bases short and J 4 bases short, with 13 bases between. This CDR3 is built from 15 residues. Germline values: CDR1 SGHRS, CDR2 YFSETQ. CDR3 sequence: CASSLALSVRETQYF. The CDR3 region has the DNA TGCGCCAGCAGCTTGGCCCTATCCGTTCGAGAGACCCAGTACTTC.

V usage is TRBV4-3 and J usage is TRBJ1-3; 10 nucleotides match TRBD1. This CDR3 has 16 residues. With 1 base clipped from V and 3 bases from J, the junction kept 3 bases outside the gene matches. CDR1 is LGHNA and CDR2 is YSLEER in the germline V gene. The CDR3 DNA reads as TGCGCCAGCAGCCAAGCGGGGACAGGGGTTGGAAACACCATATATTTT. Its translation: CASSQAGTGVGNTIYF.

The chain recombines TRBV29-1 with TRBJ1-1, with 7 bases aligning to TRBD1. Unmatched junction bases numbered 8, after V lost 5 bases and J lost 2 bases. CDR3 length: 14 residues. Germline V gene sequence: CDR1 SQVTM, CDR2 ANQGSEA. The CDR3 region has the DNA TGCAGCGTTTTGACAGGGAGGAGAAACACTGAAGCTTTCTTT. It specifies CSVLTGRRNTEAFF.

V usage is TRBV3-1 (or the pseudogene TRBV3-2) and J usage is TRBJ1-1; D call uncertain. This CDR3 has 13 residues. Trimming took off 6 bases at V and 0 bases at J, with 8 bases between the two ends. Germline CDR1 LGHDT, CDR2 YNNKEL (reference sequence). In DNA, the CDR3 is TGTGCCAGCAGGTTGAGGGTGAACACTGAAGCTTTCTTT. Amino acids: CASRLRVNTEAFF.

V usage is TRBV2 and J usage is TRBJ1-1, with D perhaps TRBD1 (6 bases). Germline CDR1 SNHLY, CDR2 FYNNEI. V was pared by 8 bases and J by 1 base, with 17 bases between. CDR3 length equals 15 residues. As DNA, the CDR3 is TGTGCCAGCGGTAAACTTGGGACACCGAACACTGAAGCTTTCTTT. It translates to CASGKLGTPNTEAFF.

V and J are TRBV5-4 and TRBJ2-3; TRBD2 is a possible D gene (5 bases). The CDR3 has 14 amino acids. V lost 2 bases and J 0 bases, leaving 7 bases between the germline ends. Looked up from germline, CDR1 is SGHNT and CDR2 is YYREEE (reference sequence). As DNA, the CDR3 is TGTGCCAGCAGCTTTCGCGGGAGCACAGATACGCAGTATTTT. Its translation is CASSFRGSTDTQYF.

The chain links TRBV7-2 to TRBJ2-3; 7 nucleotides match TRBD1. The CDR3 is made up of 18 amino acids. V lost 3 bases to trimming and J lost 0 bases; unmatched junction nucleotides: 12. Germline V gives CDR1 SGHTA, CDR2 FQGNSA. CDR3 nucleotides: TGTGCCAGCAGCTTCGGACAGGAGACTCGTTCTAGCACAGATACGCAGTATTTT. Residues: CASSFGQETRSSTDTQYF.

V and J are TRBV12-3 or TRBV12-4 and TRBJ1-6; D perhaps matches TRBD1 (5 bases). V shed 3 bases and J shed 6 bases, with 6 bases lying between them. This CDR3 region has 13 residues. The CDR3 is CASSLQGNSPLHF. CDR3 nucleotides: TGTGCCAGCAGTTTGCAGGGTAATTCACCCCTCCACTTT.

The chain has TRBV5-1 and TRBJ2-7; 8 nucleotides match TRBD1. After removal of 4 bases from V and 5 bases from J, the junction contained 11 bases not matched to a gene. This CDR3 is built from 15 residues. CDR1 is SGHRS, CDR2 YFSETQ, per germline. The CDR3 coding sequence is TGCGCCAGCAGCCAACAGGGACAGGATAAGAACGAGCAGTACTTC. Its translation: CASSQQGQDKNEQYF.

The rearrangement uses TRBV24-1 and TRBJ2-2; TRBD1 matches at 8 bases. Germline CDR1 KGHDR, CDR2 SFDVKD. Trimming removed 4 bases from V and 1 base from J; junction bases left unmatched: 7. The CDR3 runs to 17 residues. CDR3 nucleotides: TGTGCCACCAGTGAACCCGGACAGGGAAAGAACACCGGGGAGCTGTTTTTT. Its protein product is CATSEPGQGKNTGELFF.

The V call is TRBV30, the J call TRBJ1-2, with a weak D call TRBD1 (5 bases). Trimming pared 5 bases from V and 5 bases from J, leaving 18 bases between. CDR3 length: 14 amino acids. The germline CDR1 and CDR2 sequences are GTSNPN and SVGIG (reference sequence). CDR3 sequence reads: CAWSPGRGKYGYTF. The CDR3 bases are TGTGCCTGGTCCCCCGGGCGGGGGAAGTATGGCTACACCTTC.

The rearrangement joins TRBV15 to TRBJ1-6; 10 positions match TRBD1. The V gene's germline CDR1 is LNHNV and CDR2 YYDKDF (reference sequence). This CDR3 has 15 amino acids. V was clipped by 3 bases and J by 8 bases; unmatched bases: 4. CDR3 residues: CATSRRTGGHSPLHF. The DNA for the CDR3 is TGTGCCACCAGCAGGCGGACAGGGGGTCATTCACCCCTCCACTTT.

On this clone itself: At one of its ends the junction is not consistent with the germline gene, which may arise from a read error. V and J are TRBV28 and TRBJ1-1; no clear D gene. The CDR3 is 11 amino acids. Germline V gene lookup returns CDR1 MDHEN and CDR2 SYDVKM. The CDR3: CASSVNSEAFF. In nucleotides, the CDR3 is TGTGCCAGCAGTGTGAACTCTGAAGCTTTCTTT.

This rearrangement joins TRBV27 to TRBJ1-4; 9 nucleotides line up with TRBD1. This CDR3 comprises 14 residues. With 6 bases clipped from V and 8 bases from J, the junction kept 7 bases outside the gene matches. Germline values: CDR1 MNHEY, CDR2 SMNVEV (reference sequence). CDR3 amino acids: CASSPGTGREKLFF. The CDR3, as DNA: TGTGCCAGCAGCCCCGGGACAGGGCGCGAAAAACTGTTTTTT.

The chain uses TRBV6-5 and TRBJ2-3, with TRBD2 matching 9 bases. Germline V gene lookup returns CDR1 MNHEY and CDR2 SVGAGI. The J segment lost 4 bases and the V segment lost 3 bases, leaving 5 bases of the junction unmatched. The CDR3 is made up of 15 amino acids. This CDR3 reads CASSYGGRAADTQYF. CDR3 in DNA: TGTGCCAGCAGTTATGGCGGGAGGGCCGCAGATACGCAGTATTTT.

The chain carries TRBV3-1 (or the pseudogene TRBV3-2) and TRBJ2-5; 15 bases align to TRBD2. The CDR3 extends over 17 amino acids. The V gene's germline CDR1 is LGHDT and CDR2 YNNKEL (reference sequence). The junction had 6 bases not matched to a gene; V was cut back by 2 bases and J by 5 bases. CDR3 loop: CASSQWGTSGRRETQYF. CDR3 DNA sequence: TGTGCCAGCAGCCAATGGGGGACTAGCGGGAGGAGGGAGACCCAGTACTTC.

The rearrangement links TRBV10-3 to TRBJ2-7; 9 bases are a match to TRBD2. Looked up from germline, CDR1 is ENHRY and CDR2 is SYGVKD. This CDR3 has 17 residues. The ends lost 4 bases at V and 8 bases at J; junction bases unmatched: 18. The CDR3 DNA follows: TGTGCCATCAGTGGAGGGGAATTAGCGGGAGAACCGTTCAAGCAGTACTTC. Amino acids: CAISGGELAGEPFKQYF.

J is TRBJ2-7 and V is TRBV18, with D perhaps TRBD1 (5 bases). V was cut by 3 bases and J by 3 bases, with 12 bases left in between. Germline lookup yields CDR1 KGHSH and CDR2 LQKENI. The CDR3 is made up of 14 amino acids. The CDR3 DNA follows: TGTGCCAGCTCACCGACAGCTATTCTCTACGAGCAGTACTTC. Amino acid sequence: CASSPTAILYEQYF.

The CDR3 DNA sequence: TGTGCCAGCAGGCTAGCGGGGGGGCCCACAGATACGCAGTATTTT. Translated, it gives CASRLAGGPTDTQYF. This sequence joins TRBV5-4 and TRBJ2-3; 12 nucleotides line up with TRBD2. Losses at the gene ends were 5 bases for V and 2 bases for J; bases not matched to a gene: 3. Looked up from germline, CDR1 is SGHNT and CDR2 is YYREEE (reference sequence). The CDR3 extends over 15 amino acids.

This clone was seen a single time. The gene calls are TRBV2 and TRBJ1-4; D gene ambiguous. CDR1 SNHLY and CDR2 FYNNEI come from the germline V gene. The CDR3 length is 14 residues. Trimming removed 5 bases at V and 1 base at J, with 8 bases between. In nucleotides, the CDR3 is TGTGCCAGCAGTCGGGAGAGAACTAATGAAAAACTGTTTTTT. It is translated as CASSRERTNEKLFF.

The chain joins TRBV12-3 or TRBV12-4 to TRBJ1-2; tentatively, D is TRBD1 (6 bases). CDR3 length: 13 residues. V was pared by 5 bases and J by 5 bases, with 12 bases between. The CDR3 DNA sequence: TGTGCCAGCAGTCAACAGGGATTTTATGGCTACACCTTC. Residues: CASSQQGFYGYTF.

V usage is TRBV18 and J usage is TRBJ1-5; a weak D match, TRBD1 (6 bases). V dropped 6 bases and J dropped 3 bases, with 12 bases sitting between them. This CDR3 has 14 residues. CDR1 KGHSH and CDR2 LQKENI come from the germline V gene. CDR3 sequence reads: CASSSQGINQPQHF. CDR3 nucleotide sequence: TGTGCCAGCTCCTCACAGGGTATCAATCAGCCCCAGCATTTT.

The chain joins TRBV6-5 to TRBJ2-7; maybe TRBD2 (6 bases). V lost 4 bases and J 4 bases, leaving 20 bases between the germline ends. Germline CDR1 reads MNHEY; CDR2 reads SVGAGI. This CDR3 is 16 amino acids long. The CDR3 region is CASSFTSGRGAYEQYF. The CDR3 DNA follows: TGTGCCAGCAGTTTCACCTCCGGGAGAGGGGCTTACGAGCAGTACTTC.

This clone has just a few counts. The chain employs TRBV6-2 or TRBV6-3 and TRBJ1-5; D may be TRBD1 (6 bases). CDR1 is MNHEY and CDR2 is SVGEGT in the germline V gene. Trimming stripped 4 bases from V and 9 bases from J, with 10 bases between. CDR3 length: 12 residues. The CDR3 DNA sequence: TGTGCCAGCAGTTGGGGGCGGGTGCCCCAGCATTTT. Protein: CASSWGRVPQHF.

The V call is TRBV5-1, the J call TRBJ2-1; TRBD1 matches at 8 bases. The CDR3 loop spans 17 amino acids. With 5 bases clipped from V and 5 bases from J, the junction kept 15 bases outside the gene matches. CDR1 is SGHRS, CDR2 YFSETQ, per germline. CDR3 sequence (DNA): TGCGCCAGCAGATGGGCATCCTTCGGGACAGGTGACAATGAGCAGTTCTTC. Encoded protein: CASRWASFGTGDNEQFF. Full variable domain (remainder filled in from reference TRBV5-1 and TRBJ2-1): KAGVTQTPRYLIKTRGQQVTLSCSPISGHRSVSWYQQTPGQGLQFLFEYFSETQRNKGNFPGRFSGRQFSNSRSEMNVSTLELGDSALYLCASRWASFGTGDNEQFFGPGTRLTVL.

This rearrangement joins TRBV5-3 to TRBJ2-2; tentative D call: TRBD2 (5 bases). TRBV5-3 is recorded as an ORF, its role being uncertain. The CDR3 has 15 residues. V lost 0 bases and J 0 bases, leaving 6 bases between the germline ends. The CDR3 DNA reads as TGTGCCAGAAGCTTGGAGGGAGCGAACACCGGGGAGCTGTTTTTT. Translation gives CARSLEGANTGELFF.